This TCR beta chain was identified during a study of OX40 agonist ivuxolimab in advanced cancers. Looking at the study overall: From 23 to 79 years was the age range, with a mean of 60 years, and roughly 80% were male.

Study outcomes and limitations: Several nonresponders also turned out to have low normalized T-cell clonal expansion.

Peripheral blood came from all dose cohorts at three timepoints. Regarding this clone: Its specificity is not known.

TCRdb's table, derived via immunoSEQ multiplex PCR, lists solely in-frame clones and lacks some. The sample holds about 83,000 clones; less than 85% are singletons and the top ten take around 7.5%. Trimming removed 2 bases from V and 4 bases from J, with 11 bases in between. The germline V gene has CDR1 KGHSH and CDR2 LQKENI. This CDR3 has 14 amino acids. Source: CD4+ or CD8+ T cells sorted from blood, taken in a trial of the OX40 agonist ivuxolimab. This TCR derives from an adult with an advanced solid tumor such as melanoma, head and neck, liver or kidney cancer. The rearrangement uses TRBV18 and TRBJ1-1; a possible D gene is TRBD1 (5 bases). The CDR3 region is CASSPAHGGTEAFF. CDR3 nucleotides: TGTGCCAGCTCACCAGCGCACGGGGGCACTGAAGCTTTCTTT.